A single sample is the source of the 12 T cell receptor beta chains below, sequenced in a study of T cell responses to AZD1222 COVID-19 vaccine. Sequencing used immunoSEQ multiplex PCR; TCRdb keeps in-frame clones, though not all of them. The table shows about 120,000 clones, with 70% to 90% occurring only once. The sequencing used peripheral blood, collected on day 0 of AZD1222 vaccination. These receptors were obtained from an adult in good health.

The chain is built from TRBV29-1 and TRBJ2-1; a possible D gene is TRBD2 (6 bases). Trimming took off 4 bases at V and 2 bases at J, with 9 bases between the two ends. The CDR3 has 13 residues. Germline V gives CDR1 SQVTM, CDR2 ANQGSEA. CDR3 residues: CSVGTTTYNEQFF. Here the CDR3 DNA reads TGCAGCGTTGGGACTACAACCTACAATGAGCAGTTCTTC.

The chain joins TRBV6-5 to TRBJ1-5; D unclear. The germline gives CDR1 MNHEY, CDR2 SVGAGI. This CDR3 region has 14 residues. Trimming stripped 1 base from V and 4 bases from J, with 8 bases between. Here the CDR3 reads CASSYLEGNQPQHF. In nucleotides, the CDR3 is TGTGCCAGCAGTTACTTGGAGGGAAATCAGCCCCAGCATTTT.

This clone was seen once. V usage is TRBV5-4 and J usage is TRBJ2-1; 10 bases fit TRBD1. Germline-derived CDR1 and CDR2 are SGHNT and YYREEE (reference sequence). CDR3 length: 17 amino acids. The V gene end was trimmed by 2 bases and the J gene end by 6 bases; junction bases not matched to a gene: 11. The CDR3 loop reads CASSFQLGTGVLNEQFF. The CDR3 DNA sequence: TGTGCCAGCAGCTTTCAATTGGGGACAGGGGTCCTCAATGAGCAGTTCTTC.

The gene calls are TRBV5-1 and TRBJ2-7; no clear D. The CDR3 consists of 14 residues. The V end lost 2 bases, the J end lost 0 bases, and 9 bases lay between the germline ends. CDR1 and CDR2 from the germline V gene are SGHRS and YFSETQ. The CDR3 protein is CASSFKDGSYEQYF. The DNA of the CDR3 is TGCGCCAGCAGCTTCAAGGACGGCTCCTACGAGCAGTACTTC.

CDR3 region: CSAVSQGFAEAFF. CDR3 DNA: TGCAGCGCTGTTTCACAGGGTTTCGCTGAAGCTTTCTTT. This chain links TRBV29-1 with TRBJ1-1; D may be TRBD1 (6 bases). Germline V CDR1 and CDR2: SQVTM, ANQGSEA. The CDR3 totals 13 residues. The V end lost 7 bases, the J end lost 6 bases, and 18 bases lay between the germline ends.

V is TRBV14 and J is TRBJ1-4; D might be TRBD1 (5 bases). Trimming left V 2 bases short and J 3 bases short, with 10 bases between. The CDR3 sequence is 15 residues long. Germline values: CDR1 SGHDN, CDR2 FVKESK. The CDR3 bases are TGTGCCAGCAGCCAATCCGGGGACCCTAATGAAAAACTGTTTTTT. Translation: CASSQSGDPNEKLFF.

J is TRBJ2-7 and V is TRBV24-1; D is possibly TRBD1 (5 bases). Germline loops: CDR1 KGHDR, CDR2 SFDVKD. Trimming left V 3 bases short and J 3 bases short, with 8 bases between. CDR3 length: 13 residues. The DNA for the CDR3 is TGTGCCACCAGTGATGTCGACAGCTACGAGCAGTACTTC. This gives the protein CATSDVDSYEQYF.

The chain uses TRBV24-1 and TRBJ1-1, with D hard to call. Deletions cut 11 bases from V and 6 bases from J, with 9 bases between. Germline V CDR1 and CDR2: KGHDR, SFDVKD. The CDR3 consists of 10 residues. CDR3 protein: CASSGAEAFF. The CDR3 DNA follows: TGTGCCAGTTCCGGGGCTGAAGCTTTCTTT.

In nucleotides, the CDR3 is TGTGCCAGTAGTATGTCAAACAGGGGACGTGGCACTGAAGCTTTCTTT. It encodes CASSMSNRGRGTEAFF. The chain has TRBV19 and TRBJ1-1, with 7 bases that match TRBD1. CDR1 LNHDA and CDR2 SQIVND come from the germline V gene (reference sequence). The CDR3 is made up of 16 amino acids. J lost 4 bases, V lost 3 bases, and 11 bases had no gene match.

V is TRBV7-2 and J is TRBJ1-5; D gene ambiguous. Trimming took 0 bases from V and 5 from J, leaving 5 bases between them. The germline CDR1 and CDR2 sequences are SGHTA and FQGNSA. The CDR3 has 13 amino acids. The CDR3 region is CASSLAQDQPQHF. The CDR3 DNA sequence: TGTGCCAGCAGCTTAGCGCAAGATCAGCCCCAGCATTTT.

This chain connects TRBV3-1 (or the pseudogene TRBV3-2) to TRBJ1-4; D unresolved. This CDR3 spans 16 amino acids. V dropped 1 base and J dropped 8 bases, with 17 bases sitting between them. Germline CDR1 and CDR2: LGHDT and YNNKEL (reference sequence). CDR3 coding DNA: TGTGCCAGCAGCCAAGGTTTAGGAGGAGTGAGGGAAAAACTGTTTTTT. Translated, it gives CASSQGLGGVREKLFF.

This chain connects TRBV27 to TRBJ2-2, with a possible D match to TRBD2 (7 bases). The germline V gene has CDR1 MNHEY and CDR2 SMNVEV (reference sequence). V gave up 7 bases and J gave up 7 bases, with 13 bases separating them. The CDR3 runs to 13 residues. The CDR3 DNA is TGTGCCAGCACGGGGGGCGCGGGCGGGGAGCTGTTTTTT. Its protein is CASTGGAGGELFF.